Below are 15 T cell receptor beta chains sequenced from a single sample in a study of siplizumab effects on memory and regulatory T cells. Clones were read by immunoSEQ multiplex PCR, and TCRdb kept only the in-frame ones, dropping some. Among 85,000 or so clones, approximately 95% were seen once, and the ten largest hold around 20%. Sequences were obtained from CD8+ T cells sorted from blood. The receptors stem from a human donor in good health.

The chain has TRBV6-1 and TRBJ2-2; 7 nucleotides line up with TRBD1. The germline V gene has CDR1 MNHNS and CDR2 SASEGT. J was trimmed by 4 bases and V by 5 bases; bases with no gene match: 7. There are 15 residues in the CDR3. Written as DNA, the CDR3 is TGTGCCAGCAGTCAATGGACAGGTCGCACCGGGGAGCTGTTTTTT. Its translation is CASSQWTGRTGELFF.

The V call is TRBV10-3, the J call TRBJ2-2; D could derive from TRBD1 or TRBD2 (5 bases each). The CDR3 has 14 residues. Germline V gene sequence: CDR1 ENHRY, CDR2 SYGVKD. V was pared by 8 bases and J by 7 bases, with 17 bases between. The CDR3, as DNA: TGTGCCATCTCTTCGGACGGGGCCGGCGGGGAGCTGTTTTTT. Translated: CAISSDGAGGELFF.

This chain uses TRBV27 with TRBJ1-1, with 9 bases lining up with TRBD1. The CDR3 loop spans 15 amino acids. V trimming: 0 bases; J trimming: 5 bases; junction bases outside the gene matches: 4. Per germline, CDR1 MNHEY and CDR2 SMNVEV (reference sequence). This CDR3 reads CASSLSGTGSTEAFF. In DNA form, the CDR3 reads TGTGCCAGCAGTTTATCGGGGACAGGGTCTACTGAAGCTTTCTTT.

This clone has only one observation. This sequence joins TRBV21-1 and TRBJ2-7; no check of the table's D call, TRBD1, against the DNA was made. TRBV21-1 is described as a pseudogene. This CDR3 has 16 residues. CDR3 sequence: CASSKQWGSQHYEQYF. CDR3 nucleotides: TGTGCCAGCAGCAAACAGTGGGGCAGCCAACACTACGAGCAGTACTTC.

The rearrangement links TRBV5-1 to TRBJ1-2; D is uncertain. The V end was cut by 2 bases, the J end by 6 bases, with 11 bases between. Germline CDR1 SGHRS, CDR2 YFSETQ. CDR3 length equals 13 residues. CDR3 nucleotides: TGCGCCAGCAGCTTCTCGGTCCCCGATGGCTACACCTTC. Protein product: CASSFSVPDGYTF.

This clone is medium-sized in the sample. V usage is TRBV29-1 and J usage is TRBJ1-1; the D gene is possibly TRBD1 (6 bases). The CDR3 runs to 15 residues. From germline, CDR1 is SQVTM and CDR2 ANQGSEA. Trimming pared 1 base from V and 1 base from J, leaving 13 bases between. DNA of the CDR3: TGCAGCGTTGAAGGGCGGACAGCGAGGAACACTGAAGCTTTCTTT. Its protein is CSVEGRTARNTEAFF. The full variable domain, rest sourced from reference TRBV29-1 and TRBJ1-1, is SAVISQKPSRDICQRGTSLTIQCQVDSQVTMMFWYRQQPGQSLTLIATANQGSEATYESGFVIDKFPISRPNLTFSTLTVSNMSPEDSSIYLCSVEGRTARNTEAFFGQGTRLTVV.

This chain joins TRBV9 and TRBJ1-5; maybe TRBD1 (5 bases). Germline CDR1 and CDR2: SGDLS and YYNGEE. The CDR3 length is 15 residues. V lost 4 bases and J 3 bases, leaving 14 bases between the germline ends. CDR3 in amino acids: CASSSEGRDNQPQHF. DNA of the CDR3: TGTGCCAGCAGCTCAGAAGGCAGGGACAATCAGCCCCAGCATTTT.

J is TRBJ2-7 and V is TRBV14; 8 bases match TRBD1. Germline CDR1 reads SGHDN; CDR2 reads FVKESK. This CDR3 comprises 16 residues. With 3 bases clipped from V and 1 base from J, the junction kept 8 bases outside the gene matches. The CDR3 here is CASSHRQGKGSYEQYF. DNA for the CDR3: TGTGCCAGCAGCCACCGACAGGGGAAGGGGTCCTACGAGCAGTACTTC. Together with reference TRBV14 and TRBJ2-7, the CDR3 gives the full variable domain: EAGVTQFPSHSVIEKGQTVTLRCDPISGHDNLYWYRRVMGKEIKFLLHFVKESKQDESGMPNNRFLAERTGGTYSTLKVQPAELEDSGVYFCASSHRQGKGSYEQYFGPGTRLTVT.

The genes are TRBV9 and TRBJ2-7; D might be TRBD2 (5 bases). The ends were cut back, 0 bases at V and 7 bases at J, with 23 bases in the middle. Germline values: CDR1 SGDLS, CDR2 YYNGEE. CDR3 length: 17 amino acids. This CDR3 is CASSVEATARPSGEQYF. In DNA form, the CDR3 reads TGTGCCAGCAGCGTAGAGGCCACAGCTAGGCCCTCGGGAGAGCAGTACTTC.

This chain uses TRBV19 with TRBJ1-2; D is undetermined. CDR1 and CDR2 from the germline V gene are LNHDA and SQIVND (reference sequence). Trimming stripped 1 base from V and 1 base from J, with 10 bases between. There are 15 residues in the CDR3. CDR3 sequence reads: CASSIAPSGNYGYTF. CDR3 sequence (DNA): TGTGCCAGTAGTATAGCCCCAAGTGGTAACTATGGCTACACCTTC.

The rearrangement links TRBV12-5 to TRBJ2-3; D is uncertain. The CDR3 runs 16 residues. Germline V CDR1 and CDR2: LGHNT, FRNRAP. The germline V and J ends were trimmed by 0 bases and 6 bases, with 16 bases remaining between them. CDR3 loop: CASGLVQFGLRDTQYF. CDR3 DNA sequence: TGTGCTAGTGGTTTGGTACAGTTCGGCCTTAGGGATACGCAGTATTTT.

The V gene is TRBV9, the J gene TRBJ2-1, with D hard to call. The CDR3 runs to 12 residues. Germline V gives CDR1 SGDLS, CDR2 YYNGEE. V was cut by 4 bases and J by 7 bases, with 9 bases left in between. The CDR3 region has the DNA TGTGCCAGCAGCTCACCTCGAAATGAGCAGTTCTTC. Amino acids: CASSSPRNEQFF.

The V gene is TRBV6-5, the J gene TRBJ2-1; D may be TRBD1 (6 bases). This CDR3 comprises 13 residues. CDR1 MNHEY and CDR2 SVGAGI come from the germline V gene. V lost 6 bases, J lost 6 bases, and 12 bases lay in between. CDR3 DNA sequence: TGTGCCAGCAGCCCCGGGACAATCAATGAGCAGTTCTTC. The encoded protein is CASSPGTINEQFF.

V is TRBV14 and J is TRBJ2-2, with no clear D. V lost 4 bases to trimming and J lost 3 bases, with 9 bases between them. Germline V gene sequence: CDR1 SGHDN, CDR2 FVKESK. This CDR3 has 14 residues. CDR3 nucleotides: TGTGCCAGCAGCCTCGACCCAGACACCGGGGAGCTGTTTTTT. This encodes CASSLDPDTGELFF.

This clone has a handful of counts. J is TRBJ1-1 and V is TRBV10-3, with TRBD1 identical over 8 bases. CDR3 length equals 13 residues. V lost 7 bases and J lost 11; bases outside the gene matches: 12. Germline lookup yields CDR1 ENHRY and CDR2 SYGVKD. DNA of the CDR3: TGTGCCATCACCTCGGACAGGGTTGGCCTGGCTTTCTTT. This encodes CAITSDRVGLAFF.